This paragraph reports one T cell receptor (beta chain). What it binds is not known. This sample stems from a study of identical twins. Everyone who donated was a healthy Caucasian. TCRdb re-analysed the 5' RACE reads in MiXCR, keeping a single row per CDR3 protein. The profile covers fewer than 500,000 distinct CDR3 sequences, with 14% appearing a single time and about 0.94% taken by the ten largest. The J segment lost 7 bases and the V segment lost 2 bases, leaving 8 bases of the junction unmatched. The CDR3 is 14 residues long. The germline gives CDR1 MGHDK, CDR2 SYGVNS. Overall study results and limits: The study drew conclusions from cross-sectional statistical analysis, not from following the same donors.

A further study also used this sample, focusing on yellow fever vaccine responses in identical twins.

This TCR was sampled from a woman aged 18-30 years in good health. Sequenced sample: CD4+ T cells sorted from blood. The V and J genes are TRBV25-1 and TRBJ2-7; 7 positions agree with TRBD2. The CDR3 sequence: CASSETGGRVEQYF. CDR3 in DNA: TGTGCCAGCAGTGAAACGGGGGGTCGGGTGGAGCAGTACTTC.